This T cell receptor beta chain appears in the sequencing data of a study of shared clonotypes between healthy human individuals. Study findings and constraints: Larger estimated richness was generally seen in naive subsets than in memory subsets. It was the few donors that limited the genetic and exposure-history diversity represented.

The donors were adults (healthy and HIV-negative) with no recent acute infections or vaccinations. Note on this clone: Its antigen remains unknown.

Germline V CDR1 and CDR2: SGDLS, YYNGEE. The CDR3 is 15 amino acids. Trimming removed 4 bases from V and 5 bases from J, with 19 bases in between. Each cell subset's genomic DNA was divided evenly among several immunoSEQ plates. Clones were sequenced by immunoSEQ multiplex PCR, and TCRdb holds only the in-frame ones, with some missing. The repertoire holds about 2.4 million clones, with 80% to 95% as singletons. This clonotype was obtained from a man aged 18 to 30 in good health. Some clones in this sample may be carry-over from other donors' samples. The chain recombines TRBV9 with TRBJ2-7; a possible D gene is TRBD1 (6 bases). The sample taken for sequencing was naive CD4+ T cells from PBMCs. The sample's subset: CD45RA+ positively selected. Here the CDR3 DNA reads TGTGCCAGCAGCCTCGAGCTAGGGGGTTTCAACGAGCAGTACTTC. Protein product: CASSLELGGFNEQYF.